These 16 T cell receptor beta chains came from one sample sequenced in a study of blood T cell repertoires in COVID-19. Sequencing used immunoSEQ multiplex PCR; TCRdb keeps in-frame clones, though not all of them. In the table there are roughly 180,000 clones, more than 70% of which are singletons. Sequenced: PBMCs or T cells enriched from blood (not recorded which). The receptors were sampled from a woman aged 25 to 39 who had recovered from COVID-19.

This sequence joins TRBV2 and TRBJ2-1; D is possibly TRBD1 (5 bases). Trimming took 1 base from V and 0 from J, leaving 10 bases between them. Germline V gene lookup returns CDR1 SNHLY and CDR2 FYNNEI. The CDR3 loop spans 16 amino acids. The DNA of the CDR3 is TGTGCCAGCAGTGAAGAAAGACAGCTCTCCTACAATGAGCAGTTCTTC. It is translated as CASSEERQLSYNEQFF.

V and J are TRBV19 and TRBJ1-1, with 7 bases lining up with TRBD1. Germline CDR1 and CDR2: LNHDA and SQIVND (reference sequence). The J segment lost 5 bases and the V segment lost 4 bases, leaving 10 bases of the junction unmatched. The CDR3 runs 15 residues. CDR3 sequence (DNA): TGTGCCAGTAGTACAGGGTACCTCAGGGGGACTGAAGCTTTCTTT. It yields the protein CASSTGYLRGTEAFF.

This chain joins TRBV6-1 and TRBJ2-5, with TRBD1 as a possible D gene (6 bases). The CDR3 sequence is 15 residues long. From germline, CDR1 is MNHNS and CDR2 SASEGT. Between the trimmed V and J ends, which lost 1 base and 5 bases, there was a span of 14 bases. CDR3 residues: CASSEGQVKRETQYF. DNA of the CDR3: TGTGCCAGCAGTGAAGGACAGGTGAAAAGGGAGACCCAGTACTTC.

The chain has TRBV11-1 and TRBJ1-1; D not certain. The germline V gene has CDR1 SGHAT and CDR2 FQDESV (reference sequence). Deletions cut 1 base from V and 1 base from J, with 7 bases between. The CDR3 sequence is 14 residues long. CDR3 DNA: TGTGCCAGCAGCTTAGGGCAGGCGAACACTGAAGCTTTCTTT. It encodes CASSLGQANTEAFF.

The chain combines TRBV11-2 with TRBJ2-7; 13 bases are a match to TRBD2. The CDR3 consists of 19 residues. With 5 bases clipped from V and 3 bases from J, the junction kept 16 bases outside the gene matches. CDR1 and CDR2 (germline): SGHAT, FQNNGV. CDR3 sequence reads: CASSPKGLAGVPFDYEQYF. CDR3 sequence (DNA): TGTGCCAGCAGCCCAAAAGGACTAGCGGGAGTGCCTTTCGACTACGAGCAGTACTTC.

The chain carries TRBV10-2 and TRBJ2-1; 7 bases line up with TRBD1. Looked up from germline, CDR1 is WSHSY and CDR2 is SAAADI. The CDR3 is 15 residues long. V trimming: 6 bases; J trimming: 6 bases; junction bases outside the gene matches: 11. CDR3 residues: CASSLTGMVSNEQFF. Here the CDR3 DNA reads TGCGCCAGCAGCCTGACAGGGATGGTTAGCAATGAGCAGTTCTTC.

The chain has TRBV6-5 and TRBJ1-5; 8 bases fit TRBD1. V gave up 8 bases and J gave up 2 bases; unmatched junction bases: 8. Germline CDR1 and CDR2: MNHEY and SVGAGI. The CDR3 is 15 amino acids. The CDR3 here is CASSRLDRGNQPQHF. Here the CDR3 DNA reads TGTGCCAGCTCCAGGCTGGACAGGGGCAATCAGCCCCAGCATTTT.

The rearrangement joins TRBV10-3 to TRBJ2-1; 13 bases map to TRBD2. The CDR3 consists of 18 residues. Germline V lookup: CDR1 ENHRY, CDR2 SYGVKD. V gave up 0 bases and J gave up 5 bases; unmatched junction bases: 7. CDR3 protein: CAISESFGTSGDHNEQFF. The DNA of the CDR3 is TGTGCCATCAGTGAGTCGTTCGGGACTAGCGGGGACCACAATGAGCAGTTCTTC.

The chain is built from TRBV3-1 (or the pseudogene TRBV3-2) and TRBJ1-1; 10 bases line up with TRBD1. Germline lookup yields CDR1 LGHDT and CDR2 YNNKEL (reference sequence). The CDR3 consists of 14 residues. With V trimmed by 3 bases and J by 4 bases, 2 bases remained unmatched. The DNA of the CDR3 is TGTGCCAGCAGCCAGGACAGGGGGGCCACTGAAGCTTTCTTT. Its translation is CASSQDRGATEAFF.

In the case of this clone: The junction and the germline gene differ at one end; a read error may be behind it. The CDR3 DNA is TGTGCCAGCTCAACACCGGGACAGGCTAGCTCTGGAAACACCATATATTTT. This codes for CASSTPGQASSGNTIYF. The gene calls are TRBV18 and TRBJ1-3; 8 positions match TRBD1. The CDR3 is 17 residues long. CDR1 is KGHSH and CDR2 is LQKENI in the germline V gene.

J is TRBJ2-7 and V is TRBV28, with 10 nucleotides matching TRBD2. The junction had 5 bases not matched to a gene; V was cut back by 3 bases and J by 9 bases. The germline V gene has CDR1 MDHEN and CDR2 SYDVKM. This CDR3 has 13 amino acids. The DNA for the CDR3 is TGTGCCAGCAGTTTTGGAGCGGGGGGGGTGCAGTACTTC. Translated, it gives CASSFGAGGVQYF.

This chain's CDR3 is CARKRGWNNQPQHF. CDR3 nucleotide sequence: TGTGCCAGAAAGAGAGGGTGGAACAATCAGCCCCAGCATTTT. The chain links TRBV5-3 to TRBJ1-5; D is undetermined. TRBV5-3 is an ORF for which the function is uncertain. The CDR3 has 14 amino acids. V gave up 6 bases and J gave up 3 bases, with 13 bases separating them.

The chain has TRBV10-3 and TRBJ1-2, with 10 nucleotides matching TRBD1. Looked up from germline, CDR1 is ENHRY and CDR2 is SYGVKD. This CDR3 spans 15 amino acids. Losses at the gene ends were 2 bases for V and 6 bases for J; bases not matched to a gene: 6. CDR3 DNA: TGTGCCATCAGTGAGATAGGGACAGGGGCGGATGGCTACACCTTC. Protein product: CAISEIGTGADGYTF.

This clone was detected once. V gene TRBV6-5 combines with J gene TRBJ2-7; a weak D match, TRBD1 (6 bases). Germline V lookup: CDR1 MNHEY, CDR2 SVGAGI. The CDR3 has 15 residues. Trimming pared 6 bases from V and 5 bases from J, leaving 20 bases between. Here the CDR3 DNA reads TGTGCCAGCAGCCGATCCGGGACACAGGGACACGAGCAGTACTTC. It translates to CASSRSGTQGHEQYF.

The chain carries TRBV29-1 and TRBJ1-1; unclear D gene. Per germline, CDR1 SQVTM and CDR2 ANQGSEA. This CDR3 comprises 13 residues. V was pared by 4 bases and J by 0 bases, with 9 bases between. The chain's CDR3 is CSVGASMNTEAFF. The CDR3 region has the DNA TGCAGCGTTGGGGCCTCAATGAACACTGAAGCTTTCTTT.

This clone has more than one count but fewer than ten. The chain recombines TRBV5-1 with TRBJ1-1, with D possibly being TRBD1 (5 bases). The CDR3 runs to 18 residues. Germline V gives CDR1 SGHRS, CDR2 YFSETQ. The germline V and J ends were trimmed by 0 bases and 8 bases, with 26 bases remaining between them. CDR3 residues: CASSLEGSLGQGTSEAFF. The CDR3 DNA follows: TGCGCCAGCAGCTTGGAAGGATCTCTGGGCCAGGGAACTTCGGAAGCTTTCTTT.